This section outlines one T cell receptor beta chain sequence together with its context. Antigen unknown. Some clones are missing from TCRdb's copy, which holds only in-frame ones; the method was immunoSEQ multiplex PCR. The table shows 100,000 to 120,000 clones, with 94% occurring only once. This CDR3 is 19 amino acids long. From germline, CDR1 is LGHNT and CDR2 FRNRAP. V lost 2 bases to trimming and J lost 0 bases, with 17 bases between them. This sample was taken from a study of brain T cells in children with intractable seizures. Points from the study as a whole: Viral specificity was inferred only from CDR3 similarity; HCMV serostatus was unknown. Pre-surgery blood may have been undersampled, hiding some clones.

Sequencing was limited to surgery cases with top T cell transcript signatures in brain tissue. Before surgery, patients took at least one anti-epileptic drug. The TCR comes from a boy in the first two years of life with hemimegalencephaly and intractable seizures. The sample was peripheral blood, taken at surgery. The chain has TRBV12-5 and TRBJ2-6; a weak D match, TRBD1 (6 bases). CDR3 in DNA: TGTGCTAGTGGTTTGACCCTAGGACAGTTTCTCTCTGGGGCCAACGTCCTGACTTTC. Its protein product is CASGLTLGQFLSGANVLTF. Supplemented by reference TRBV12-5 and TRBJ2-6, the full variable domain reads DARVTQTPRHKVTEMGQEVTMRCQPILGHNTVFWYRQTMMQGLELLAYFRNRAPLDDSGMPKDRFSAEMPDATLATLKIQPSEPRDSAVYFCASGLTLGQFLSGANVLTFGAGSRLTVL.